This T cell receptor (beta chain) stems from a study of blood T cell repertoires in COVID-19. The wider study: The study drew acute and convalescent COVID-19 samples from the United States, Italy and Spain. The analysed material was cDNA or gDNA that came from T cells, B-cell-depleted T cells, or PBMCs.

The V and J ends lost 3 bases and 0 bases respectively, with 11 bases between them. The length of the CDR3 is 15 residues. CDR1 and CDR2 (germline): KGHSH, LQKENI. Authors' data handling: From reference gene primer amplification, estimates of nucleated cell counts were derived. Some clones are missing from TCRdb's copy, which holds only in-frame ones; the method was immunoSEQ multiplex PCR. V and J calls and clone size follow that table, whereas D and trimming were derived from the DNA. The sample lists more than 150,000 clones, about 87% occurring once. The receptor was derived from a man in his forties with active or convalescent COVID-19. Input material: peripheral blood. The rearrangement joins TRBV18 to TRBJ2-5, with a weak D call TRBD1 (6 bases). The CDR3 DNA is TGTGCCAGCTCACCCTTGGACAGTGACCAAGAGACCCAGTACTTC. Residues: CASSPLDSDQETQYF.